The 19 T cell receptor beta chains below all came from one sample that was sequenced in a study of T cell clonality in common variable immunodeficiency. No antigen is known for these receptors. General study results and limits: In common variable immunodeficiency, TCR beta chains reportedly carried fewer deletions and N-nucleotide insertions.

Measured with immunoSEQ multiplex PCR; TCRdb has only the in-frame clones, and not every one. Recorded here are 30,000 to 35,000 clones, none singletons. Material: peripheral blood mononuclear cells. These TCRs come from a human donor with common variable immunodeficiency.

Comments on this clone: An end of the junction does not agree with germline; a read error may underlie this. The read halts 3 residues ahead of the CDR3 end, with the missing end drawn from the germline J gene. V and J are TRBV18 and TRBJ2-1; D is uncertain. Per germline, CDR1 KGHSH and CDR2 LQKENI. This CDR3 has 11 amino acids. The CDR3 sequence is CASAPGFEQFF. CDR3 DNA (partial): TGTGCCAGCGCACCAGGCTTTGAG.

A word on this clone: The read gets to within 3 residues of the CDR3 end, and the germline J gene fills in the rest. The rearrangement links TRBV19 to TRBJ2-3, with D tentatively TRBD1 (6 bases). The germline V and J ends were trimmed by 11 bases and 5 bases, with 17 bases remaining between them. Germline V gene lookup returns CDR1 LNHDA and CDR2 SQIVND (reference sequence). This CDR3 comprises 13 residues. CDR3 amino acids: CAVRKTGLDTQYF. The part of the CDR3 DNA that was read is TGTGCCGTCCGTAAGACAGGCTTAGATACG.

The table lists this clone with many counts. The CDR3 end is not reached by the read, which stops 3 residues before it; the germline J gene fills it in. V is TRBV27 and J is TRBJ2-3; D is uncertain. Germline CDR1 is MNHEY and CDR2 is SMNVEV (reference sequence). Trimming took 4 bases from V and 6 from J, leaving 8 bases between them. This CDR3 has 12 amino acids. The part of the CDR3 DNA that was read is TGTGCCAGCAGTTCCCGAGCTGATACG. It is translated as CASSSRADT. The whole CDR3 protein is CASSSRADTQYF.

This clone was counted a few times. Read sequence stops 3 residues before the CDR3 end, and the germline J gene provides the missing end. The chain joins TRBV18 to TRBJ2-7, with 7 nucleotides matching TRBD2. V lost 3 bases to trimming and J lost 4 bases; unmatched junction nucleotides: 15. The CDR3 sequence is 17 residues long. CDR1 is KGHSH and CDR2 is LQKENI in the germline V gene. Incomplete CDR3 DNA: TGTGCCAGCTCACCTCCAGGGTCGTCGGGAGGAAAGTACGAG. This sequence encodes CASSPPGSSGGKYE. In full, the CDR3 reads CASSPPGSSGGKYEQYF.

This clone was counted at least ten times. Read data end 3 residues before the CDR3 end; the end is taken from the germline J gene. The chain links TRBV6-2 or TRBV6-3 to TRBJ2-7, with 7 nucleotides matching TRBD2. The germline V gene encodes CDR1 MNHEY and CDR2 SVGEGT. The junction had 3 bases not matched to a gene; V was cut back by 3 bases and J by 1 base. This CDR3 is 14 amino acids long. CDR3 bases read: TGTGCCAGCAGTTATTCTAGCGGATCCTACGAG. Its translation is CASSYSSGSYE. The complete CDR3 sequence is CASSYSSGSYEQYF.

Only a few counts were recorded for this clone. The CDR3 extends 3 residues past the end of the read, so its final part is completed from the germline J gene. The J gene is TRBJ2-7, the V gene TRBV5-1; D possibly corresponds to TRBD2 (5 bases). The CDR3 spans 15 residues. Germline CDR1 SGHRS, CDR2 YFSETQ. Trimming pared 0 bases from V and 5 bases from J, leaving 15 bases between. The chain's CDR3 is CASSLEGGPSNEQYF. The CDR3 DNA, read in part, is TGCGCCAGCAGCTTGGAGGGCGGGCCCTCAAACGAG.

This clone was seen a handful of times. The CDR3 end falls 3 residues outside the read, so it is completed with the germline J gene. The chain employs TRBV2 and TRBJ1-5; TRBD1 matches at 9 bases. CDR3 length equals 16 residues. Germline assignment: CDR1 SNHLY and CDR2 FYNNEI. V gave up 6 bases and J gave up 3 bases; unmatched junction bases: 9. The CDR3 DNA, read in part, is TGTGCCAGCAGACCTTCTGGACAGGGGAACAATCAGCCC. Translating gives CASRPSGQGNNQP. The complete CDR3 protein is CASRPSGQGNNQPQHF.

This clone was picked up a small number of times. The CDR3 here is CAWGGRGNQPQHF. Partial CDR3 DNA: TGTGCCTGGGGAGGGCGGGGCAATCAGCCC. The chain has TRBV30 and TRBJ1-5; no clear D gene. The CDR3 end falls 3 residues outside the read, so it is completed with the germline J gene. CDR3 size: 13 residues. Between the trimmed V and J ends, which lost 5 bases and 2 bases, there was a span of 10 bases. Germline values: CDR1 GTSNPN, CDR2 SVGIG (reference sequence).

This clone showed up many times. With the read ending 3 residues before the CDR3 end, the germline J gene is used to fill in that end. The rearrangement uses TRBV4-2 and TRBJ2-2, with TRBD1 identical over 9 bases. This CDR3 is 15 amino acids long. V was clipped by 3 bases and J by 5 bases; unmatched bases: 4. Germline lookup yields CDR1 LGHNA and CDR2 YNFKEQ. The CDR3 region is CASSQDRGITGELFF. The sequenced part of the CDR3 DNA is TGTGCCAGCAGCCAGGACAGGGGAATTACCGGGGAG.

The sample holds a few counts of this clone. Coverage ceases 3 residues before the CDR3 finishes, and the germline J gene fills in the end. The rearrangement links TRBV7-6 to TRBJ1-3; D ambiguous. This CDR3 spans 17 amino acids. Germline V CDR1 and CDR2: SGHVS, FNYEAQ. V lost 7 bases and J 0 bases, leaving 19 bases between the germline ends. CDR3 DNA (partial): TGTGCCAGCACTCGGTCGGGGAATATAGACTCTGGAAACACC. The encoded protein is CASTRSGNIDSGNT. The complete CDR3 protein is CASTRSGNIDSGNTIYF.

Notes on this clone: The read terminates 3 residues before the CDR3 end, so the remaining end is supplied by the germline J gene. The V call is TRBV23-1, the J call TRBJ2-7; 8 nucleotides line up with TRBD1. TRBV23-1 has ORF status, its function being uncertain. Trimming at V came to 6 bases and at J to 3 bases, leaving 10 bases not matched to a gene. The CDR3 loop spans 15 amino acids. CDR3 bases read: TGCGCCAGCAGCCTCGACAGGGGCACAAACTACGAG. Its translation: CASSLDRGTNYE. The entire CDR3 reads CASSLDRGTNYEQYF.

In this sample, this clone is medium-sized. The read ends 3 residues early relative to the CDR3; the germline J gene fills the gap. The chain combines TRBV9 with TRBJ2-1, with a tentative D call TRBD2 (7 bases). Germline CDR1 and CDR2: SGDLS and YYNGEE. This CDR3 region has 15 residues. The V gene lost 0 bases and the J gene lost 9 bases, with 16 bases spanning the gap. The CDR3 bases that were read are TGTGCCAGCAGCGTAGTAGGGGGAGGGCCGGGTGAG. Protein: CASSVVGGGPGE. The complete CDR3 protein is CASSVVGGGPGEQFF.

This clone appeared many times. The sequenced CDR3 bases are TGCGCCAGCAGCCACATGGGACTAGCGGGATCGGACACCGGGGAG. Encoded protein: CASSHMGLAGSDTGE. The full CDR3 protein is CASSHMGLAGSDTGELFF. The chain has TRBV5-1 and TRBJ2-2, with 13 bases identical to TRBD2. The CDR3 goes on 3 residues after the read ends, and that part is filled in from the germline J gene. Germline V gene data show CDR1 as SGHRS and CDR2 as YFSETQ. The CDR3 has 18 residues. V gave up 4 bases and J gave up 3 bases; unmatched junction bases: 9.

This clone was observed a few times. The read terminates 3 residues ahead of where the CDR3 ends, so the germline J gene completes it. The chain recombines TRBV19 with TRBJ1-1, with D perhaps matching TRBD1 (6 bases). Trimming cost V 8 bases and J 5 bases, with 24 bases left between them. The CDR3 is made up of 16 amino acids. The germline V gene has CDR1 LNHDA and CDR2 SQIVND (reference sequence). CDR3 sequence: CASGSVKQGARTEAFF. CDR3 DNA (partial): TGTGCCAGTGGTTCGGTCAAACAGGGCGCTCGAACTGAA. The whole variable domain, filled in from reference TRBV19 and TRBJ1-1, reads DGGITQSPKYLFRKEGQNVTLSCEQNLNHDAMYWYRQDPGQGLRLIYYSQIVNDFQKGDIAEGYSVSREKKESFPLTVTSAQKNPTAFYLCASGSVKQGARTEAFFGQGTRLTVV.

Remarks on this clone: The sequence runs out 3 residues before the end of the CDR3; the remainder is reconstructed from the germline J gene. The V call is TRBV7-6, the J call TRBJ2-1; 12 bases map to TRBD2. The CDR3 has 17 amino acids. The V gene's germline CDR1 is SGHVS and CDR2 FNYEAQ. The trim removed 6 bases at V and 2 bases at J, leaving 8 bases unmatched. CDR3 bases read: TGTGCCAGCAGTCTACTAGCGGGAGGCCTCACCTACAATGAG. Encoded protein: CASSLLAGGLTYNE. The entire CDR3 reads CASSLLAGGLTYNEQFF.

This clone was seen more than once but under ten times. The read terminates 3 residues ahead of where the CDR3 ends, so the germline J gene completes it. V is TRBV19 and J is TRBJ2-7; D may be TRBD1 (6 bases). Trimming cost V 5 bases and J 3 bases, with 11 bases left between them. The length of the CDR3 is 13 residues. CDR1 is LNHDA and CDR2 is SQIVND in the germline V gene (reference sequence). The sequenced CDR3 bases are TGTGCCAGTAGTGCCCGGGACATCTACGAG. It encodes CASSARDIYE. The CDR3 in its entirety is CASSARDIYEQYF.

About this clone itself: With the read ending 3 residues before the CDR3 end, the germline J gene is used to fill in that end. This rearrangement joins TRBV5-1 to TRBJ2-1, with D unclear. CDR1 SGHRS and CDR2 YFSETQ come from the germline V gene. Trimming took off 7 bases at V and 5 bases at J, with 7 bases between the two ends. The CDR3 covers 11 residues. The CDR3 bases that were read are TGCGCCAGCGCCTATAACAATGAG. The encoded protein is CASAYNNE. The complete CDR3 reads CASAYNNEQFF.

This clone was counted between two and nine times. The CDR3 extends 3 residues past the end of the read, so its final part is completed from the germline J gene. The identical CDR3 is also encoded by other nucleotide sequences in the sample. The chain carries TRBV6-4 and TRBJ2-1; 10 bases match TRBD2. Trimming removed 2 bases from V and 8 bases from J; junction bases left unmatched: 15. Germline lookup yields CDR1 MRHNA and CDR2 SNTAGT. This CDR3 spans 18 amino acids. CDR3 DNA (partial): TGTGCCAGCAGTGACGGGGAACCGGGGCTAGCGGGAGTTTATGAG. Its translation: CASSDGEPGLAGVYE. The full CDR3 protein is CASSDGEPGLAGVYEQFF.

This clone was seen many times. Read coverage stops 3 residues before the CDR3 terminus; the germline J gene supplies the remainder. This chain joins TRBV5-1 and TRBJ2-3; D unresolved. Germline CDR1 SGHRS, CDR2 YFSETQ. This CDR3 has 12 residues. Trimming left V 5 bases short and J 2 bases short, with 6 bases between. The part of the CDR3 DNA that was read is TGCGCCAGCAGAAGCTACACAGATACG. Amino acid sequence: CASRSYTDT. The complete CDR3 protein is CASRSYTDTQYF.